This TCR beta chain emerged from a study of T cells in Graves' hyperthyroidism and ophthalmopathy. From germline, CDR1 is SGHAT and CDR2 FQNNGV. V gave up 0 bases and J gave up 7 bases, with 5 bases separating them. The CDR3 is 12 residues long. This clonotype was observed at least ten times. Amplification of TCR beta CDR3 regions was performed using RNA transcripts as template. A set of HTBI primers served as the primers for a first-round RT-PCR of the TCR CDR3. One entry per CDR3 protein, called by TCRdb with MiXCR from the multiplex PCR reads. The sample lists some 460,000 distinct CDR3 sequences, approximately 15% occurring once.

The sample consisted of blood. This chain connects TRBV11-2 to TRBJ2-3; D gene ambiguous. This receptor was identified in a woman aged 18-29 years with Graves' hyperthyroidism. The CDR3 DNA reads as TGTGCCAGCAGCTTAGATAGCAATACGCAGTATTTT. Translated: CASSLDSNTQYF.